These 5 T cell receptor beta chains originate from one sample sequenced in a study of response to subunit inactivated influenza vaccine. Each CDR3 protein gets one entry after TCRdb re-called the RT-PCR reads with MiXCR. The sample lists roughly 180,000 distinct CDR3 sequences, around 9% occurring once. This material consisted of non-naive T cells sorted from PBMCs, taken on the day of vaccination. These receptors were collected from a man aged 50 to 59 who received an inactivated influenza vaccine.

This clonotype was recorded a few times. The genes are TRBV6-5 and TRBJ1-5; D may be TRBD1 (5 bases). The length of the CDR3 is 14 residues. The ends were cut back, 4 bases at V and 6 bases at J, with 13 bases in the middle. Germline-derived CDR1 and CDR2 are MNHEY and SVGAGI. The CDR3 sequence is CASSSSGAGQPQHF. The DNA of the CDR3 is TGTGCCAGCAGTTCCTCTGGGGCAGGTCAGCCCCAGCATTTT.

This clonotype was counted between two and nine times. CDR3 sequence reads: CASSPRGLAETQYF. In DNA, the CDR3 is TGTGCCAGCAGCCCACGCGGACTAGCTGAGACCCAGTACTTC. The chain is built from TRBV7-2 and TRBJ2-5; TRBD2 agrees at 8 bases. Germline CDR1 is SGHTA and CDR2 is FQGNSA. The CDR3 is 14 amino acids. Trimming cost V 5 bases and J 5 bases; bases outside gene matches: 7.

In this sample, this clonotype turned up a few times. This chain joins TRBV28 and TRBJ1-5; D ambiguous. The CDR3 has 13 residues. V lost 3 bases and J lost 4, with 7 bases in between. Germline CDR1 MDHEN, CDR2 SYDVKM. CDR3 loop: CASSFQPNQPQHF. CDR3 bases: TGTGCCAGCAGTTTTCAGCCGAATCAGCCCCAGCATTTT.

Only one count was recorded for this clonotype. This chain joins TRBV6-2 or TRBV6-3 and TRBJ2-7, with 7 nucleotides matching TRBD2. V shed 6 bases and J 7 bases; nucleotides not matched to a gene: 6. The CDR3 contains 12 residues. In germline, CDR1 is MNHEY, CDR2 SVGEGT. The CDR3 sequence is CASRPSGREQYF. CDR3 DNA: TGTGCCAGCAGACCCTCCGGGAGGGAGCAGTACTTC.

For the CDR3, the DNA is TGCGCCAGCAGCCAAGGGACAGGGGGCTTGGGTGAGCAGTTCTTC. The encoded protein is CASSQGTGGLGEQFF. This rearrangement joins TRBV4-1 to TRBJ2-1; 11 bases align to TRBD1. Germline V lookup: CDR1 MGHRA, CDR2 YSYEKL. The CDR3 length is 15 residues. With 1 base clipped from V and 9 bases from J, the junction kept 5 bases outside the gene matches.